The clone carrying this T cell receptor beta chain has just one count. Its cognate antigen is unknown. This specimen belongs to a study of T cell responses to AZD1222 COVID-19 vaccine. For the study at large: Recipients boosted at about 4 weeks or about 12 weeks are pooled.

Findings and caveats of the study: Spike-specific TCR depth and breadth grew after two AZD1222 doses. The reported proportion of spike-specific TCRs targeting unmutated variant regions was nearly half. Samples come after the peak T cell response, not at day 14.

Only in-frame clones appear in the TCRdb table, and some are missing; sequencing was by immunoSEQ multiplex PCR. The data hold over 140,000 clones, with more than 90% observed a single time. The V and J ends lost 6 bases and 6 bases respectively, with 21 bases between them. Germline lookup yields CDR1 MNHEY and CDR2 SMNVEV (reference sequence). The CDR3 consists of 17 residues. The source of this sequence is an adult in good health. The rearrangement uses TRBV27 and TRBJ1-6; no clear D gene. Sequencing used peripheral blood, obtained on day 0 of AZD1222 vaccination. The CDR3 is CASSRVGPNKINSPLHF. CDR3 nucleotide sequence: TGTGCCAGCAGCCGTGTAGGGCCAAACAAAATTAATTCACCCCTCCACTTT.